Following are 4 T cell receptor beta chains from one sample sequenced in a study of beta chain features in type 1 diabetes. Points from the study as a whole: Significant though moderate, a shortening of TCRB CDR3s appeared in all four CD4+ subsets of Type 1 diabetes patients.

Every bit of the isolated RNA underwent reverse transcription, so sequencing read expressed TCRB transcripts. Assay used: immunoSEQ multiplex PCR; TCRdb lists only in-frame clones, some missing. This table has about 660,000 clones, more than 12% appearing once. Their recognized antigens are unknown. The sample comprised naive CD4+ T cells from blood. The receptors derive from a young man with type 1 diabetes.

This chain connects TRBV6-5 to TRBJ1-1, with TRBD1 matching over 8 bases. The CDR3 totals 15 residues. The trim removed 6 bases at V and 5 bases at J, leaving 11 bases unmatched. The germline CDR1 and CDR2 sequences are MNHEY and SVGAGI. The CDR3 DNA sequence: TGTGCCAGCAGAGCGCAGGGGGCGCGGCGGACTGAAGCTTTCTTT. Residues: CASRAQGARRTEAFF.

V usage is TRBV27 and J usage is TRBJ2-3; D might be TRBD1 (6 bases). This CDR3 is built from 15 residues. V lost 2 bases and J lost 6, with 15 bases in between. In germline, CDR1 is MNHEY, CDR2 SMNVEV (reference sequence). CDR3 amino acids: CASSLGRRGGDTQYF. The CDR3 bases are TGTGCCAGCAGTTTAGGCCGCAGGGGTGGCGATACGCAGTATTTT.

J is TRBJ1-2 and V is TRBV4-3, with D perhaps matching TRBD1 (5 bases). Germline loops: CDR1 LGHNA, CDR2 YSLEER. Trimming took off 1 base at V and 8 bases at J, with 17 bases between the two ends. This CDR3 comprises 15 residues. CDR3 DNA sequence: TGCGCCAGCAGCCAAGGCCCTGCGGCGGGGGAGGGCTACACCTTC. Protein product: CASSQGPAAGEGYTF.

A note on this clone: Other DNA sequences in the same sample also yield this CDR3. This chain's CDR3 is CASSYLGQGAYEQYF. The DNA for the CDR3 is TGTGCCAGCAGTTACCTTGGACAGGGAGCCTACGAGCAGTACTTC. The chain joins TRBV6-5 to TRBJ2-7, with TRBD1 identical over 8 bases. J gave up 2 bases and V 2 bases, and 5 bases lay outside the gene matches. The CDR3 is 15 amino acids. The V gene's germline CDR1 is MNHEY and CDR2 SVGAGI.